One and the same sample provided the 5 T cell receptor beta chains below, sequenced in a study of blood T cell repertoires in COVID-19. Produced via immunoSEQ multiplex PCR; TCRdb's table is partial and in-frame only. The sample records a few hundred thousand clones, about 87% being singletons. What was sequenced was PBMCs or T cells enriched from blood (not recorded which). These receptors came from a man in his forties in a cohort exposed to, infected with or recovered from COVID-19 (not recorded which).

This sequence joins TRBV5-1 and TRBJ2-7; tentative D call: TRBD1 (5 bases). Germline V gene sequence: CDR1 SGHRS, CDR2 YFSETQ. This CDR3 has 13 residues. V was trimmed by 1 base and J by 3 bases, leaving 8 bases between them. CDR3 in amino acids: CASSLHRSYEQYF. The CDR3 DNA reads as TGCGCCAGCAGCTTGCACAGGAGCTACGAGCAGTACTTC.

V and J are TRBV6-5 and TRBJ2-3; 15 bases line up with TRBD2. CDR3 length: 16 amino acids. The V gene's germline CDR1 is MNHEY and CDR2 SVGAGI. The trim removed 4 bases at V and 7 bases at J, leaving 6 bases unmatched. CDR3 in amino acids: CASSSPGLAGGYTQYF. In DNA form, the CDR3 reads TGTGCCAGCAGTTCGCCGGGACTAGCGGGAGGTTATACGCAGTATTTT.

This clone has a single count. For the CDR3, the DNA is TGTGCCAGCTCACCCGGTGGAGGAGATACGCAGTATTTT. This sequence encodes CASSPGGGDTQYF. The chain combines TRBV18 with TRBJ2-3; TRBD2 might be the D (5 bases). This CDR3 region has 13 residues. Germline CDR1 and CDR2: KGHSH and LQKENI. Between the trimmed V and J ends, which lost 3 bases and 5 bases, there was a span of 9 bases.

V gene TRBV27 combines with J gene TRBJ1-2, with 8 positions matching TRBD1. CDR3 length: 14 amino acids. Per germline, CDR1 MNHEY and CDR2 SMNVEV (reference sequence). Trimming cost V 2 bases and J 4 bases; bases outside gene matches: 3. The chain's CDR3 is CASSLGQGPYGYTF. In DNA form, the CDR3 reads TGTGCCAGCAGTTTAGGACAGGGCCCCTATGGCTACACCTTC.

The V call is TRBV3-1 (or the pseudogene TRBV3-2), the J call TRBJ1-1; D is perhaps TRBD1 (5 bases). Germline CDR1 LGHDT, CDR2 YNNKEL (reference sequence). V lost 3 bases to trimming and J lost 5 bases, with 10 bases between them. The CDR3 spans 13 residues. The CDR3 DNA is TGTGCCAGCAGCCAGAGGGGAGGGACTGAAGCTTTCTTT. Its protein is CASSQRGGTEAFF.